Following are 3 T cell receptor beta chains from one sample sequenced in a study of blood T cell repertoires in COVID-19. The repertoire was sequenced with immunoSEQ multiplex PCR; TCRdb's copy has only in-frame clones and lacks some. The data hold 110,000 to 150,000 clones, with 85% to 90% observed a single time. The specimen was peripheral blood. Source of these receptors: a man between 60 and 70 years old with active or convalescent COVID-19.

This chain connects TRBV7-9 to TRBJ2-2, with a weak D call TRBD1 (6 bases). CDR3 size: 16 residues. V lost 2 bases and J lost 4, with 14 bases in between. Germline CDR1 is SEHNR and CDR2 is FQNEAQ (reference sequence). CDR3 residues: CASSLIGGQVTGELFF. Written as DNA, the CDR3 is TGTGCCAGCAGCTTAATTGGGGGCCAGGTCACCGGGGAGCTGTTTTTT.

The chain links TRBV20-1 to TRBJ2-1, with 8 bases aligning to TRBD2. This CDR3 contains 13 residues. The germline gives CDR1 DFQATT, CDR2 SNEGSKA (reference sequence). The V segment lost 3 bases and the J segment 10 bases; nucleotides outside the gene matches: 8. The CDR3 protein is CSASTTGGREQFF. The CDR3 DNA reads as TGCAGTGCTAGTACTACGGGGGGGAGGGAGCAGTTCTTC.

The chain recombines TRBV10-3 with TRBJ2-7, with D perhaps TRBD1 (5 bases). Germline V gene data show CDR1 as ENHRY and CDR2 as SYGVKD. The CDR3 is made up of 13 amino acids. Trimming took off 6 bases at V and 5 bases at J, with 14 bases between the two ends. The CDR3: CAIRPQGSDEQYF. CDR3 sequence (DNA): TGTGCCATCAGGCCCCAGGGAAGCGACGAGCAGTACTTC.